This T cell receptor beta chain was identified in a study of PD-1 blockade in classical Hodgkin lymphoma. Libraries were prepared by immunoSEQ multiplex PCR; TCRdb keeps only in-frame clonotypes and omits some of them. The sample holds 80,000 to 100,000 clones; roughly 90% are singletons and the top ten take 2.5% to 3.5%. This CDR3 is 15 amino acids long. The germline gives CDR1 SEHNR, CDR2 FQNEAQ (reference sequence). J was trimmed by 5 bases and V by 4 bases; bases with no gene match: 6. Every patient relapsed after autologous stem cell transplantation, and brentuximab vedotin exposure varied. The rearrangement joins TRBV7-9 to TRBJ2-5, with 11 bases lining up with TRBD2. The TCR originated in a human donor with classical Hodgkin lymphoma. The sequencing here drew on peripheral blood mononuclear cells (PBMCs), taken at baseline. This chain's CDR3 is CASSSRLAGHETQYF. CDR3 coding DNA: TGTGCCAGCAGCTCTAGACTAGCGGGACATGAGACCCAGTACTTC.